The 13 T cell receptor beta chains listed next were all sequenced from one sample in a study of T cell clonotyping in hematopoietic cell transplantation. The repertoire was sequenced with immunoSEQ multiplex PCR; TCRdb's copy has only in-frame clones and lacks some. The sample lists roughly 13,000 clones, roughly 92% occurring once. This material consisted of PBMCs, taken 100 days after allogeneic stem cell transplant. The receptor set was obtained from a female patient in her forties or fifties who had an allogeneic stem cell transplant from an unrelated donor, so the T cells may come from the graft donor. Some clones in this sample may be carry-over from other donors' samples.

The chain is built from TRBV4-3 and TRBJ1-2, with 8 nucleotides matching TRBD1. Per germline, CDR1 LGHNA and CDR2 YSLEER. After removal of 4 bases from V and 3 bases from J, the junction contained 16 bases not matched to a gene. The CDR3 totals 18 residues. The CDR3 region is CASSPLGQGHSSDYGYTF. The CDR3 DNA is TGCGCCAGCAGCCCATTAGGACAGGGTCACTCAAGCGACTATGGCTACACCTTC.

V usage is TRBV27 and J usage is TRBJ1-6, with TRBD1 as a possible D gene (6 bases). The CDR3 covers 18 residues. V lost 5 bases, J lost 1 base, and 18 bases lay in between. The germline gives CDR1 MNHEY, CDR2 SMNVEV (reference sequence). CDR3 in amino acids: CASSLRGAGRSYNSPLHF. The CDR3 nucleotides read TGTGCCAGCAGTCTCCGGGGGGCTGGAAGGTCCTATAATTCACCCCTCCACTTT.

The V call is TRBV27, the J call TRBJ1-2; TRBD1 matches 8 bases. Germline V gene sequence: CDR1 MNHEY, CDR2 SMNVEV (reference sequence). CDR3 length: 13 residues. V lost 6 bases to trimming and J lost 7 bases; unmatched junction nucleotides: 7. This CDR3 reads CASRGTGKGGYTF. Here the CDR3 DNA reads TGTGCCAGCAGAGGGACAGGTAAAGGTGGCTACACCTTC.

This clone has just a few counts. This chain connects TRBV7-9 to TRBJ2-7; 10 bases map to TRBD1. Germline lookup yields CDR1 SEHNR and CDR2 FQNEAQ (reference sequence). The CDR3 consists of 15 residues. V lost 4 bases, J lost 3 bases, and 6 bases stayed unmatched. The CDR3 nucleotides are TGTGCCAGCAGCTCCGGGACAGGGGTTTTCTACGAGCAGTACTTC. Protein: CASSSGTGVFYEQYF. The complete variable domain, with remaining parts taken from reference TRBV7-9 and TRBJ2-7, reads DTGVSQNPRHKITKRGQNVTFRCDPISEHNRLYWYRQTLGQGPEFLTYFQNEAQLEKSRLLSDRFSAERPKGSFSTLEIQRTEQGDSAMYLCASSSGTGVFYEQYFGPGTRLTVT.

The rearrangement uses TRBV15 and TRBJ2-7; D is ambiguous. Germline-derived CDR1 and CDR2 are LNHNV and YYDKDF (reference sequence). CDR3 length: 15 residues. Trimming removed 0 bases from V and 2 bases from J, with 11 bases in between. CDR3 sequence (DNA): TGTGCCACCAGCAGAGATCCCGGCGGAACCTACGAGCAGTACTTC. It specifies CATSRDPGGTYEQYF.

This chain connects TRBV4-1 to TRBJ2-7; D not resolved. The CDR3 extends over 13 amino acids. V dropped 1 base and J dropped 3 bases, with 7 bases sitting between them. CDR1 MGHRA and CDR2 YSYEKL come from the germline V gene. The CDR3 nucleotides read TGCGCCAGCAGCCAAGTCGGGTACTACGAGCAGTACTTC. Translation gives CASSQVGYYEQYF.

V and J are TRBV25-1 and TRBJ2-1, with D possibly being TRBD1 (7 bases). V was cut by 3 bases and J by 9 bases, with 24 bases left in between. The CDR3 is 17 amino acids. The germline gives CDR1 MGHDK, CDR2 SYGVNS. The CDR3 region has the DNA TGTGCCAGCAGTGAGGCAGGGGGGCGCCCCAGGGTAGGTGAGCAGTTCTTC. Amino acids: CASSEAGGRPRVGEQFF.

The chain employs TRBV5-4 and TRBJ1-1; a possible D gene is TRBD1 (5 bases). The V gene's germline CDR1 is SGHNT and CDR2 YYREEE (reference sequence). The CDR3 sequence is 13 residues long. The ends were cut back, 4 bases at V and 11 bases at J, with 18 bases in the middle. In DNA form, the CDR3 reads TGTGCCAGCAGCGGGAGTGGGGGAATGGTTGCTTTCTTT. Translated, it gives CASSGSGGMVAFF.

This chain connects TRBV11-2 to TRBJ2-2; TRBD1 is a possible D gene (7 bases). Trimming stripped 6 bases from V and 4 bases from J, with 12 bases between. CDR1 is SGHAT, CDR2 FQNNGV, per germline. The CDR3 runs 14 residues. The CDR3 nucleotides read TGTGCCAGCAGGACAGGGACTGTCACCGGGGAGCTGTTTTTT. Protein product: CASRTGTVTGELFF.

The rearrangement links TRBV27 to TRBJ2-1; TRBD2 matches 10 bases. This CDR3 is 15 amino acids long. The V gene's germline CDR1 is MNHEY and CDR2 SMNVEV (reference sequence). With V trimmed by 6 bases and J by 8 bases, 10 bases remained unmatched. The CDR3 region is CASSYSGGPQYEQFF. DNA of the CDR3: TGTGCCAGCAGCTATAGCGGGGGGCCCCAGTATGAGCAGTTCTTC.

This chain links TRBV4-2 with TRBJ2-7, with 7 bases lining up with TRBD2. The CDR3 totals 16 residues. Germline CDR1 LGHNA, CDR2 YNFKEQ. Trimming took 0 bases from V and 3 from J; bases not matched to a gene: 8. The CDR3 DNA follows: TGTGCCAGCAGCCAAGATTTCAGCGGGATAGGCTACGAGCAGTACTTC. This sequence encodes CASSQDFSGIGYEQYF.

The chain recombines TRBV19 with TRBJ1-3; no clear D. The CDR3 covers 14 residues. The germline V and J ends were trimmed by 3 bases and 3 bases, with 9 bases remaining between them. From germline, CDR1 is LNHDA and CDR2 SQIVND (reference sequence). This CDR3 is CASSIWAFGNTIYF. The CDR3 DNA reads as TGTGCCAGTAGTATCTGGGCGTTTGGAAACACCATATATTTT.

The genes are TRBV19 and TRBJ1-2; D is perhaps TRBD1 (6 bases). With 5 bases removed from V and 7 bases from J, the gap between germline ends came to 14 bases. The CDR3 is 13 amino acids. Germline CDR1 is LNHDA and CDR2 is SQIVND (reference sequence). The CDR3 nucleotides read TGTGCCAGTAGTCTCCCCGACAGGTTTGGCTACACCTTC. Protein product: CASSLPDRFGYTF. Drawing the rest from reference TRBV19 and TRBJ1-2, the complete variable domain is DGGITQSPKYLFRKEGQNVTLSCEQNLNHDAMYWYRQDPGQGLRLIYYSQIVNDFQKGDIAEGYSVSREKKESFPLTVTSAQKNPTAFYLCASSLPDRFGYTFGSGTRLTVV.